This TCR beta chain stems from a study of long-term antiretroviral therapy in people with HIV. This CDR3 has 15 amino acids. V lost 7 bases to trimming and J lost 0 bases, with 13 bases between them. CDR1 ENHRY and CDR2 SYGVKD come from the germline V gene. At survey level, the immunoSEQ assay was run in its v3.0 version. The repertoire was sequenced with immunoSEQ multiplex PCR; TCRdb's copy has only in-frame clones and lacks some. The sample has 20,000 or so clones, 81% seen once. The chain uses TRBV10-3 and TRBJ2-1; tentatively, D is TRBD1 or TRBD2 (5 bases each). The source material was unsorted PBMCs, sampled at the start of antiretroviral therapy, before treatment. This TCR was recovered from a woman in her late teens or twenties with HIV. The CDR3 loop is CAINLGDHSYNEQFF. The CDR3 DNA follows: TGTGCCATCAACCTGGGGGACCACTCCTACAATGAGCAGTTCTTC.